Each of the 7 T cell receptor beta chains below was sequenced from the same sample in a study of control samples from healthy donors and cancer patients (dated by TCRdb to 2020 to 2022). The library relied on the immunoSEQ multiplex PCR assay. The table comes from immuneACCESS by way of TCRdb, which keeps in-frame sequences with V and J called. Part of the clones is missing from these tables; in studies checked, under half for an unresolved V gene and the rest for unknown reasons. The sample profile shows approximately 100,000 clones; about 81% of them were found once. Clones ranked in the top ten supply approximately 38% of the sample. Sequencing was performed on PBMCs. These receptors came from a man in his 70s with lung cancer.

Written as DNA, the CDR3 is TGTGCCAGCACCAAACAGGACCAAAGGACTGAAGCTTTCTTT. Residues: CASTKQDQRTEAFF. This chain joins TRBV7-9 and TRBJ1-1; D is perhaps TRBD1 (5 bases). The V gene lost 7 bases and the J gene lost 5 bases, with 17 bases spanning the gap. Per the germline V gene, CDR1 is SEHNR and CDR2 is FQNEAQ (reference sequence). This CDR3 is 14 amino acids long.

The rearrangement links TRBV28 to TRBJ2-2; D possibly corresponds to TRBD1 (6 bases). Trimming removed 3 bases at V and 3 bases at J, with 14 bases between. Germline V gives CDR1 MDHEN, CDR2 SYDVKM. The CDR3 extends over 16 amino acids. The CDR3 DNA is TGTGCCAGCAGTTTCGGACAGAGGGATTACACCGGGGAGCTGTTTTTT. It translates to CASSFGQRDYTGELFF.

The genes are TRBV12-3 or TRBV12-4 and TRBJ1-1; unclear D gene. The V gene lost 0 bases and the J gene lost 11 bases, with 10 bases spanning the gap. This CDR3 has 12 amino acids. The CDR3 here is CASSLARSGAFF. CDR3 nucleotide sequence: TGTGCCAGCAGTTTAGCCAGATCGGGGGCTTTCTTT.

The sample holds a few counts of this clone. CDR3 sequence: CASSRHFNTEAFF. The CDR3, as DNA: TGTGCCAGCAGTAGACACTTCAACACTGAAGCTTTCTTT. The genes are TRBV27 and TRBJ1-1; D ambiguous. Germline assignment: CDR1 MNHEY and CDR2 SMNVEV (reference sequence). V lost 5 bases and J 2 bases, leaving 9 bases between the germline ends. The CDR3 length is 13 residues.

J is TRBJ2-7 and V is TRBV7-9; D remains unclear. The V and J ends lost 5 bases and 3 bases respectively, with 8 bases between them. The CDR3 length is 12 residues. Per the germline V gene, CDR1 is SEHNR and CDR2 is FQNEAQ (reference sequence). In DNA form, the CDR3 reads TGTGCCAGCAGCGGGCACTTCTACGAGCAGTACTTC. Translating gives CASSGHFYEQYF. Full variable domain (outside the CDR3, taken from reference TRBV7-9 and TRBJ2-7): DTGVSQNPRHKITKRGQNVTFRCDPISEHNRLYWYRQTLGQGPEFLTYFQNEAQLEKSRLLSDRFSAERPKGSFSTLEIQRTEQGDSAMYLCASSGHFYEQYFGPGTRLTVT.

This rearrangement joins TRBV27 to TRBJ2-5; possibly TRBD1 for D (5 bases). Trimming removed 4 bases from V and 1 base from J, with 10 bases in between. The CDR3 spans 14 residues. Germline-derived CDR1 and CDR2 are MNHEY and SMNVEV (reference sequence). This CDR3 is CASSSPGLQETQYF. CDR3 nucleotides: TGTGCCAGCAGTTCTCCAGGGCTCCAAGAGACCCAGTACTTC.

This clone was seen just once. This sequence joins TRBV3-1 (or the pseudogene TRBV3-2) and TRBJ2-7; maybe TRBD2 (5 bases). V lost 6 bases and J 2 bases, leaving 14 bases between the germline ends. The CDR3 is made up of 14 amino acids. Per germline, CDR1 LGHDT and CDR2 YNNKEL (reference sequence). The CDR3 DNA sequence: TGTGCCAGCAGAAGTAGCGCGGAGGCCTACGAGCAGTACTTC. Its protein is CASRSSAEAYEQYF.